Below are 16 T cell receptor beta chains sequenced from a single sample in a study of shared T cell receptors in the human thymus. The repertoire was sequenced with immunoSEQ multiplex PCR; TCRdb's copy has only in-frame clones and lacks some. Counted here are about 540,000 clones, around 78% occurring once; the ten biggest clones make up less than 0.015%. The same data also contributed to another study, on human thymus T cells.

Input material: thymocytes. The receptors here all came from a boy under three years old with a congenital heart defect.

The chain carries TRBV18 and TRBJ1-4, with TRBD1 identical over 7 bases. The CDR3 spans 16 residues. Per the germline V gene, CDR1 is KGHSH and CDR2 is LQKENI. V lost 2 bases and J lost 14; bases outside the gene matches: 17. CDR3: CASSPKALIGGANLFF. DNA of the CDR3: TGTGCCAGCTCACCAAAGGCTCTCATAGGGGGCGCGAATCTGTTTTTT.

The rearrangement uses TRBV7-9 and TRBJ2-1, with 9 bases aligning to TRBD2. V trimming: 5 bases; J trimming: 8 bases; junction bases outside the gene matches: 7. This CDR3 has 14 amino acids. Germline lookup yields CDR1 SEHNR and CDR2 FQNEAQ (reference sequence). The CDR3: CASSVGTSFDEQFF. The CDR3 nucleotides are TGTGCCAGCAGCGTCGGGACTAGCTTCGATGAGCAGTTCTTC.

About this clone: Other DNA variants within this sample encode the same CDR3. J is TRBJ2-3 and V is TRBV5-4; no definite D call. Germline lookup yields CDR1 SGHNT and CDR2 YYREEE (reference sequence). The length of the CDR3 is 11 residues. Trimming left V 4 bases short and J 6 bases short, with 6 bases between. The CDR3 bases are TGTGCCAGCAGCATGAGGGATACGCAGTATTTT. Translated, it gives CASSMRDTQYF.

This clone occurred once. The chain is built from TRBV4-3 and TRBJ2-7, with D possibly matching TRBD1 (6 bases). The CDR3 has 16 amino acids. The ends were cut back, 0 bases at V and 2 bases at J, with 14 bases in the middle. Germline CDR1 is LGHNA and CDR2 is YSLEER. The CDR3 sequence is CASSQDRIDRPYEQYF. DNA of the CDR3: TGCGCCAGCAGCCAAGATAGGATTGACAGGCCCTACGAGCAGTACTTC.

This chain connects TRBV5-4 to TRBJ2-5, with 9 bases aligning to TRBD2. Looked up from germline, CDR1 is SGHNT and CDR2 is YYREEE (reference sequence). The V gene end was trimmed by 9 bases and the J gene end by 3 bases; junction bases not matched to a gene: 9. The CDR3 length is 14 residues. The CDR3 region has the DNA TGTGCCAACCAGCCGGGACTAGCAGAAGAGACCCAGTACTTC. It is translated as CANQPGLAEETQYF.

The chain has TRBV15 and TRBJ2-5; TRBD2 agrees at 13 bases. J gave up 2 bases and V 0 bases, and 6 bases lay outside the gene matches. This CDR3 contains 18 residues. Germline V lookup: CDR1 LNHNV, CDR2 YYDKDF (reference sequence). The CDR3 DNA follows: TGTGCCACCAGCAGAGAGGGGACTAGCGGGATGGGGCAAGAGACCCAGTACTTC. Its protein is CATSREGTSGMGQETQYF.

This clone was seen once. This chain uses TRBV10-2 with TRBJ2-1; 7 bases align to TRBD2. The V and J ends lost 8 bases and 8 bases, in that order; junction bases with no gene match: 15. Germline V lookup: CDR1 WSHSY, CDR2 SAAADI. The CDR3 is 15 residues long. The CDR3 reads CASWREGGPGDEQFF. The CDR3 bases are TGCGCCAGCTGGAGGGAGGGAGGGCCGGGGGATGAGCAGTTCTTC.

In this sample, this clone turned up once. The CDR3 reads CASSPGLLQREQFF. The CDR3 bases are TGCGCCAGCAGCCCGGGACTCCTTCAAAGGGAGCAGTTCTTC. The chain employs TRBV5-1 and TRBJ2-1, with D perhaps TRBD2 (6 bases). Germline V gene lookup returns CDR1 SGHRS and CDR2 YFSETQ. The CDR3 has 14 amino acids. The V gene lost 4 bases and the J gene lost 10 bases, with 18 bases spanning the gap. The full variable domain, with the rest looked up from reference TRBV5-1 and TRBJ2-1, is KAGVTQTPRYLIKTRGQQVTLSCSPISGHRSVSWYQQTPGQGLQFLFEYFSETQRNKGNFPGRFSGRQFSNSRSEMNVSTLELGDSALYLCASSPGLLQREQFFGPGTRLTVL.

This clone was seen a few times. This chain links TRBV7-6 with TRBJ2-7, with 9 bases matching TRBD1. Germline V gene lookup returns CDR1 SGHVS and CDR2 FNYEAQ. The CDR3 totals 16 residues. The junction had 9 bases not matched to a gene; V was cut back by 1 base and J by 5 bases. CDR3 sequence reads: CASSLGSNRGHHEQYF. The CDR3 DNA reads as TGTGCCAGCAGCTTAGGATCGAACAGGGGGCACCACGAGCAGTACTTC.

This chain links TRBV7-2 with TRBJ2-7; D perhaps matches TRBD1 (5 bases). Germline V CDR1 and CDR2: SGHTA, FQGNSA. This CDR3 is 13 amino acids long. Deletions cut 1 base from V and 7 bases from J, with 11 bases between. CDR3 residues: CASSLGPGREQYF. Here the CDR3 DNA reads TGTGCCAGCAGCTTAGGCCCAGGGCGGGAGCAGTACTTC.

This sequence joins TRBV4-3 and TRBJ2-7; TRBD2 agrees at 15 bases. Unmatched junction bases numbered 5, after V lost 3 bases and J lost 2 bases. CDR1 is LGHNA and CDR2 is YSLEER in the germline V gene. The CDR3 is 17 amino acids. CDR3 protein: CASSQRTSGRGAYEQYF. The CDR3 DNA reads as TGCGCCAGCAGCCAGAGGACTAGCGGGAGGGGGGCCTACGAGCAGTACTTC.

The chain uses TRBV4-2 and TRBJ2-7, with 8 bases identical to TRBD1. Germline loops: CDR1 LGHNA, CDR2 YNFKEQ. With 1 base clipped from V and 4 bases from J, the junction kept 6 bases outside the gene matches. CDR3 size: 15 residues. The CDR3 bases are TGTGCCAGCAGCCAAGGCCCCAGGGGGCGATACGAGCAGTACTTC. Translating gives CASSQGPRGRYEQYF.

The chain couples TRBV12-5 to TRBJ2-3; TRBD2 is a possible D gene (5 bases). CDR1 and CDR2 from the germline V gene are LGHNT and FRNRAP. Trimming pared 0 bases from V and 0 bases from J, leaving 13 bases between. The CDR3 has 17 residues. The CDR3 region has the DNA TGTGCTAGTGGTTTGGTACGGGGTGACTTTAGCACAGATACGCAGTATTTT. Its translation is CASGLVRGDFSTDTQYF.

This clone was counted only a few times. The chain recombines TRBV7-9 with TRBJ2-7; TRBD2 matches 11 bases. The CDR3 consists of 16 residues. Germline V gives CDR1 SEHNR, CDR2 FQNEAQ (reference sequence). Trimming removed 1 base from V and 6 bases from J; junction bases left unmatched: 8. The CDR3 bases are TGTGCCAGCAGCTTAGAGTCCCCAGGACTAGCGGGCGAGCAGTACTTC. This encodes CASSLESPGLAGEQYF.

The chain recombines TRBV10-3 with TRBJ1-3, with a possible D match to TRBD1 (5 bases). The CDR3 length is 18 residues. The germline gives CDR1 ENHRY, CDR2 SYGVKD. The ends were cut back, 1 base at V and 0 bases at J, with 16 bases in the middle. The CDR3 bases are TGTGCCATCAGTGAGTTCCGCGGGGACGGTTTCTCTGGAAACACCATATATTTT. It codes for CAISEFRGDGFSGNTIYF.

The chain carries TRBV25-1 and TRBJ2-7; 8 positions agree with TRBD2. V gave up 8 bases and J gave up 7 bases; unmatched junction bases: 16. The CDR3 is made up of 15 amino acids. Germline CDR1 MGHDK, CDR2 SYGVNS. The CDR3 DNA follows: TGTGCCAGCCGGAGGGGGAGCGGGAGCAGTGAGGAGCAGTACTTC. Translated: CASRRGSGSSEEQYF.